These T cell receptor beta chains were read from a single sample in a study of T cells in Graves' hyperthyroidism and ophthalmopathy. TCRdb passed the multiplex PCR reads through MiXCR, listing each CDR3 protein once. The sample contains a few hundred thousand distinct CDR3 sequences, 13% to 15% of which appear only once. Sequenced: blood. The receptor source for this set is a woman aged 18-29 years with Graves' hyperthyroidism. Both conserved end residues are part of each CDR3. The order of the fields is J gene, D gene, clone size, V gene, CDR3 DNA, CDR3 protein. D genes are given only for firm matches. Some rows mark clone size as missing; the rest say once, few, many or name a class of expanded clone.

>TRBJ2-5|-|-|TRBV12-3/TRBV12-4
TGTGCCAGTTGTAATTTTGGTGGAGGCCGGGAGACCCAGTACTTC
CASCNFGGGRETQYF
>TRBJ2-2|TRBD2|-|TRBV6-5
TGTGCCAGCGTTAGGACCCCCGGGGGGACCGGGGAGCTGTTTTTT
CASVRTPGGTGELFF
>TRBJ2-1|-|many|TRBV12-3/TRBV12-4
TGTGCCACCTCATTTGGGGGTTCCTACAATGAGCAGTTCTTC
CATSFGGSYNEQFF
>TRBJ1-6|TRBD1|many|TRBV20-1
TGCAGTGCTAGAGGGCGGACAGGGAACTCACCCCTCCACTTT
CSARGRTGNSPLHF
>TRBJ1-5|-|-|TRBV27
TGTACCAGCAAACAAGGTGGCAATCAGCCCCAGCATTTT
CTSKQGGNQPQHF
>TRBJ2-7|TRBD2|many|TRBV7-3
TGTGCCAGCGGGGGGCAGCGGGAGAATTCCTACGAGCAGTACTTC
CASGGQRENSYEQYF
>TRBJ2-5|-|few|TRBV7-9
TGTGCCAGCAGCGGCGCGACACTCCGAGGGACCCAGTACTTC
CASSGATLRGTQYF
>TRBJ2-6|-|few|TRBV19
TGTGCCAGTAGTATAGACTCTGGGGCCAACGTCCTGACTTTC
CASSIDSGANVLTF
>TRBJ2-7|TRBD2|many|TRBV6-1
TGTGCCAGCAGTTTTGGGACTAGCGGGAGAAACGTGAACGAGCAGTACTTC
CASSFGTSGRNVNEQYF
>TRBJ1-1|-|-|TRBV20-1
TGCAGTGCTAGGAGGGTCACTGAAGCTTTCTTT
CSARRVTEAFF
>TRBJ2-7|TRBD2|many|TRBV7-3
TGTGCCAGCAGCTTAAACCCAGCGGGGGCCTACGAGCAGTACTTC
CASSLNPAGAYEQYF
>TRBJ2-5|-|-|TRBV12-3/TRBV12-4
TGTGCCAGCTTGTGGGACCCCGACGAGACCCAGTACTTC
CASLWDPDETQYF
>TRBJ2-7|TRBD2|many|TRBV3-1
TGTGCCAGCAGCCCGGACTTTGCGGGAGTGGGGCAGTACTTC
CASSPDFAGVGQYF
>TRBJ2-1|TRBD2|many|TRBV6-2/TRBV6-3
TGTGCCAGCAGTTCGGGACTAGCGGGAGCAAACTACAATGAGCAGTTCTTC
CASSSGLAGANYNEQFF
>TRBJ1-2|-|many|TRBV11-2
TGTGCCAGCAGCTTAGCAGGGATGGGACGAGGCTACACCTTC
CASSLAGMGRGYTF
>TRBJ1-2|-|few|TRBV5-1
TGCGCCAGCAGCTTGTTGCCAGAGCTTACGAACTATGGCTACACCTTC
CASSLLPELTNYGYTF
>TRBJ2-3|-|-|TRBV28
TGTGCCAGCAGTTGGAGCAACCCTAGCACAGATACGCAGTATTTT
CASSWSNPSTDTQYF
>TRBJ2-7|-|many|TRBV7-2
TGTGCCAGCAGCCCGAGTGGACTACGCTCCTACGAGCAGTACTTC
CASSPSGLRSYEQYF
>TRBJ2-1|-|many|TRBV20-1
TGCAGTGCTAGTGGCAGAGGTAGCCACAATGAGCAGTTCTTC
CSASGRGSHNEQFF
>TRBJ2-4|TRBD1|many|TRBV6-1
TGTGCCAGCACAACCGGGACAGGGGAAAACATTCAGTACTTC
CASTTGTGENIQYF
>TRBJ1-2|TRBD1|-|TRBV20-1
TGCAGTGCTAGAGACACTCTCCGGGACAGGAATGGCTACACCTTC
CSARDTLRDRNGYTF
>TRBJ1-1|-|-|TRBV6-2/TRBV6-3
TGTGCCAGCAGCTTAACGGTGGGGAGGAACACTGAAGCTTTCTTT
CASSLTVGRNTEAFF
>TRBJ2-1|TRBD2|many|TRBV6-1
TGTGCCAGCAGTCCCTACAAACTAGCGGGAGGAGGGTTGGGTGAGCAGTTCTTC
CASSPYKLAGGGLGEQFF
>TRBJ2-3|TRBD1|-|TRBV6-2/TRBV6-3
TGTGCCAGCAGTTACTCGACCTGGACAGGGGTTGGCACAGATACGCAGTATTTT
CASSYSTWTGVGTDTQYF
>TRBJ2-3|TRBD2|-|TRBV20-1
TGCAGTGCTAGCGTCAGCGGGAGCGGGGCAGATACGCAGTATTTT
CSASVSGSGADTQYF
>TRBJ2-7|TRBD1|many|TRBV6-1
TGTGCCAGCAGTACCCAGACAGGGCCCAAATACGAGCAGTACTTC
CASSTQTGPKYEQYF
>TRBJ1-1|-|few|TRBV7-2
TGTGCCAGCAGCTTACAGGGGTCATACACTGAAGCTTTCTTT
CASSLQGSYTEAFF
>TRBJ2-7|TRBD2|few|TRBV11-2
TGTGCCAGCAGCCTCTGGCCGGGACTAGCGGGAGGGCCGGGAAACGAGCAGTACTTC
CASSLWPGLAGGPGNEQYF
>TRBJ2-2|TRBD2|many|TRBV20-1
TGCAGTGCTAGAGCTGGGACTAGCGACACCGGGGAGCTGTTTTTT
CSARAGTSDTGELFF
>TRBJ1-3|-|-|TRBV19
TGTGCCAGTAGTATCACTATAAACTCTGGAAACACCATATATTTT
CASSITINSGNTIYF
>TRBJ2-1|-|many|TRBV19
TGTGCCAGTAGTATATCACAGTCCTACAATGAGCAGTTCTTC
CASSISQSYNEQFF
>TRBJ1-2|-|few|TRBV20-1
TGCAGTGCCAGTGGGATTAACTATGGCTACACCTTC
CSASGINYGYTF
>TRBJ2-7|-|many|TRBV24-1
TGTGCCACCAGTGGCGGACCCTACGAGCAGTACTTC
CATSGGPYEQYF
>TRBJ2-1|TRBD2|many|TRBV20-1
TGCAGTGCCATGAAAAGCGGGGGTGAGCAGTTCTTC
CSAMKSGGEQFF
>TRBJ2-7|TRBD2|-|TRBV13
TGCGCCAGCGCCAGTACGGGACTAGCGGGGTCCTACGAGCAGTACTTC
CASASTGLAGSYEQYF
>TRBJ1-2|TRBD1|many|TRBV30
TGTGCCTGGTTTCCGGGACAGGGATCCCGAGGCTACACCTTC
CAWFPGQGSRGYTF
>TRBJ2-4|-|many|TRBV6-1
TGTGCCAGCAGTGAAGGAAGCTTACTAGCCAAAAACATTCAGTACTTC
CASSEGSLLAKNIQYF
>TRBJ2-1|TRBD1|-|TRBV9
TGTGCCAGCAGCCCAAAGACAGGGGTGTTTAATGAGCAGTTCTTC
CASSPKTGVFNEQFF